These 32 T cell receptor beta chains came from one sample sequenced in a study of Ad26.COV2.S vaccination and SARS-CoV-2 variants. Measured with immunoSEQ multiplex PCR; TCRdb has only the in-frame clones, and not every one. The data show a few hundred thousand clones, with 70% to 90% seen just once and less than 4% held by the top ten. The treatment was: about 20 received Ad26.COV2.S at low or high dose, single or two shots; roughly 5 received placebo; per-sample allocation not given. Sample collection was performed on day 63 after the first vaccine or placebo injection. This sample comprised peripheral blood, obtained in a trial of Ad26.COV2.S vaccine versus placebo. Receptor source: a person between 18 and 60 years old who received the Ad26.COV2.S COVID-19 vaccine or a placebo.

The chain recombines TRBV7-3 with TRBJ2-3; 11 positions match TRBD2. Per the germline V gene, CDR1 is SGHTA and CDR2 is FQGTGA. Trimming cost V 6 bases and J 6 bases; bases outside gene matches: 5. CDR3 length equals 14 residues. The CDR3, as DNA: TGTGCCAGCAGTGGACTAGCGGGTGGGGATACGCAGTATTTT. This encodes CASSGLAGGDTQYF.

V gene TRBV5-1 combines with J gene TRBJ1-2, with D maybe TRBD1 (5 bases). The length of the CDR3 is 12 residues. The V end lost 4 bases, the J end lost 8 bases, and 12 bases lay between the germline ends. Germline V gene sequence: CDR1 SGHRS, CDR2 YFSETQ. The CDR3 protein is CASSSGTSGYTF. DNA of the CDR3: TGCGCCAGCAGCAGCGGGACTTCCGGCTACACCTTC.

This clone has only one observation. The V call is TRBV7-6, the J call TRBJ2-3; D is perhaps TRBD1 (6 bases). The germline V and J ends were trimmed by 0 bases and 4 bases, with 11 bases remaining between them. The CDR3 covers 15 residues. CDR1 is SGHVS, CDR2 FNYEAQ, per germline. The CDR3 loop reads CASSLALAGADTQYF. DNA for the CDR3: TGTGCCAGCAGCTTAGCCCTAGCAGGGGCAGATACGCAGTATTTT.

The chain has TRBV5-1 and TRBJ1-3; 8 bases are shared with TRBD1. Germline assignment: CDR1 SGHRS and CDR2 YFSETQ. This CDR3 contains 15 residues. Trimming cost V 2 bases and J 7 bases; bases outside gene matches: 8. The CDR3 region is CASSFSSGGVNTIYF. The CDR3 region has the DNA TGCGCCAGCAGCTTCAGTTCAGGGGGCGTGAACACCATATATTTT.

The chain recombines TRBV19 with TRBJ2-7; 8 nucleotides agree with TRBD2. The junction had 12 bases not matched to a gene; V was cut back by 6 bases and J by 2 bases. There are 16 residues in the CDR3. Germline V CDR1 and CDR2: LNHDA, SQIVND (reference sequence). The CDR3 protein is CASRALSGGGTYEQYF. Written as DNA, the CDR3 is TGTGCCAGTAGGGCCTTAAGTGGCGGGGGGACCTACGAGCAGTACTTC. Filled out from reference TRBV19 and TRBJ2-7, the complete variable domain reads DGGITQSPKYLFRKEGQNVTLSCEQNLNHDAMYWYRQDPGQGLRLIYYSQIVNDFQKGDIAEGYSVSREKKESFPLTVTSAQKNPTAFYLCASRALSGGGTYEQYFGPGTRLTVT.

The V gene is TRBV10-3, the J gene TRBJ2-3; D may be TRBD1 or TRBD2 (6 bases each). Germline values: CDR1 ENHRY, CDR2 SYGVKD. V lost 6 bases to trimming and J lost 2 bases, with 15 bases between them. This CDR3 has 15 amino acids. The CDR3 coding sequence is TGTGCCATCAGGCAGGGGACTCAGCTCACAGATACGCAGTATTTT. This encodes CAIRQGTQLTDTQYF.

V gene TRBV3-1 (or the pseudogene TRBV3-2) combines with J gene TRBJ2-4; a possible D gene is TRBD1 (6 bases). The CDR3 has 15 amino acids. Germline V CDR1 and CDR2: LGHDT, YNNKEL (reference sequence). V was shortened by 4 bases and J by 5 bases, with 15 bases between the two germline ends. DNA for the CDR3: TGTGCCAGCAGCCGAATCACAGGGCTGGAAAACATTCAGTACTTC. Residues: CASSRITGLENIQYF.

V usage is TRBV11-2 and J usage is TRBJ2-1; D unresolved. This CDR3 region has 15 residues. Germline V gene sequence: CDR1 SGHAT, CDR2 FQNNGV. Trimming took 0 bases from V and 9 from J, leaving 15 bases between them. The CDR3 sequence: CASSLDSAPRGEQFF. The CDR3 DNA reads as TGTGCCAGCAGCTTAGATAGTGCCCCTAGAGGTGAGCAGTTCTTC.

Written as DNA, the CDR3 is TGTGCCAGCAGGTACACAGGGGAGGGGGACATTCAGTACTTC. Protein product: CASRYTGEGDIQYF. The rearrangement links TRBV6-5 to TRBJ2-4; D is tentatively TRBD1 or TRBD2 (7 bases each). With 6 bases removed from V and 8 bases from J, the gap between germline ends came to 17 bases. The CDR3 contains 14 residues. Germline V gives CDR1 MNHEY, CDR2 SVGAGI.

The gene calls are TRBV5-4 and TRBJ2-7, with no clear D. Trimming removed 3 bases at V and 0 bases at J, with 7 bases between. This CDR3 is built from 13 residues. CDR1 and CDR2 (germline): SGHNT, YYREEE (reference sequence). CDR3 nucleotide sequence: TGTGCCAGCAGCTACCGGGCCTCCTACGAGCAGTACTTC. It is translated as CASSYRASYEQYF.

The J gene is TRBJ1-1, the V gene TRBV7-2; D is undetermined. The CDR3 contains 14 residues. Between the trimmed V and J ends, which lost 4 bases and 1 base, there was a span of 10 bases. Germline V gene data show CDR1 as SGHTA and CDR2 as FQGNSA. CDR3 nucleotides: TGTGCCAGCAGCTCTACCAGAAGGAACACTGAAGCTTTCTTT. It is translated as CASSSTRRNTEAFF.

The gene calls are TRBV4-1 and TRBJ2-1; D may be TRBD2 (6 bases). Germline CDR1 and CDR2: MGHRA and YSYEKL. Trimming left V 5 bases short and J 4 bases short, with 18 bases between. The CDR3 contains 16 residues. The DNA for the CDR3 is TGCGCCAGCAGCTACCCAGGGAGGAGGGGATACAATGAGCAGTTCTTC. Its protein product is CASSYPGRRGYNEQFF.

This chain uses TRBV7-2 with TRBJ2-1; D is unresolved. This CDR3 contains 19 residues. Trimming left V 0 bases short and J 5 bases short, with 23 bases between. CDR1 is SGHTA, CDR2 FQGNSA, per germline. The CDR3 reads CASSLADAAAVQFDNEQFF. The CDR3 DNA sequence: TGTGCCAGCAGCTTAGCGGACGCGGCGGCAGTCCAATTCGACAATGAGCAGTTCTTC. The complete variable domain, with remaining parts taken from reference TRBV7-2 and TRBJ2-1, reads GAGVSQSPSNKVTEKGKDVELRCDPISGHTALYWYRQSLGQGLEFLIYFQGNSAPDKSGLPSDRFSAERTGGSVSTLTIQRTQQEDSAVYLCASSLADAAAVQFDNEQFFGPGTRLTVL.

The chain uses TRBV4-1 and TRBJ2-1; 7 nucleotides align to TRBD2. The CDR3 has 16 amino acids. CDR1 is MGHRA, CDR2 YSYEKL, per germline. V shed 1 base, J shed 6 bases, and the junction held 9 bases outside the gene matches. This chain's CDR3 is CASSQVGRGSRNEQFF. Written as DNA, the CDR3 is TGCGCCAGCAGCCAAGTGGGGCGGGGGTCCCGCAATGAGCAGTTCTTC.

CDR3 sequence (DNA): TGCGCCAGCCAATACGCTCCCGGTCTGGACGGAAGGGCGCAGTACTTC. Translating gives CASQYAPGLDGRAQYF. This chain connects TRBV5-1 to TRBJ2-7; D is uncertain. CDR1 and CDR2 (germline): SGHRS, YFSETQ. The ends were cut back, 7 bases at V and 9 bases at J, with 29 bases in the middle. This CDR3 is built from 16 residues.

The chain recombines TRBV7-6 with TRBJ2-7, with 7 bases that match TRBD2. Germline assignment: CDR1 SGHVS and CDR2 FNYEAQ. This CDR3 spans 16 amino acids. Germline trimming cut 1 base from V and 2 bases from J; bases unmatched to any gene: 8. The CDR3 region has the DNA TGTGCCAGCAGCTTAGGATGGCGGGGGTCTCCCTACGAGCAGTACTTC. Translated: CASSLGWRGSPYEQYF.

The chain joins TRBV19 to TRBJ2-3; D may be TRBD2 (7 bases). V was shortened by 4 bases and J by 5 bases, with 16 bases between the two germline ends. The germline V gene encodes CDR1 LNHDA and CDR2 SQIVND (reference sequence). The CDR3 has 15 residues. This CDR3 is CASSTSGGRGDTQYF. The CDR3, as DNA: TGTGCCAGTAGTACCTCGGGGGGCCGAGGAGATACGCAGTATTTT.

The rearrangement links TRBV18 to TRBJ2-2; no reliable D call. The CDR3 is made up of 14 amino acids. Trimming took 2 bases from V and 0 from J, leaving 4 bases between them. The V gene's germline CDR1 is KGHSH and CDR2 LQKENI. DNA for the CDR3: TGTGCCAGCTCACCAGCTACGAACACCGGGGAGCTGTTTTTT. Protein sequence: CASSPATNTGELFF.

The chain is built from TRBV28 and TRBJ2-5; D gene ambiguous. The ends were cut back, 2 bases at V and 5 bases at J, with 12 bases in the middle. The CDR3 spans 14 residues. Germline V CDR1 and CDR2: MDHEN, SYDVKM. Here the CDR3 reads CASSLGLNGETQYF. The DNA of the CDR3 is TGTGCCAGCAGTTTAGGGCTCAATGGGGAGACCCAGTACTTC. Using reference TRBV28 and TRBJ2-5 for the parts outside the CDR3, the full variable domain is DVKVTQSSRYLVKRTGEKVFLECVQDMDHENMFWYRQDPGLGLRLIYFSYDVKMKEKGDIPEGYSVSREKKERFSLILESASTNQTSMYLCASSLGLNGETQYFGPGTRLLVL.

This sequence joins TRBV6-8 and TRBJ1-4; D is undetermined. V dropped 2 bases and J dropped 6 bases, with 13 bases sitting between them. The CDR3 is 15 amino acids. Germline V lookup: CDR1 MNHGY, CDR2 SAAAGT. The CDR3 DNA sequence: TGTGCCAGCAGTTACAAGGGTTTGTTATATGAAAAACTGTTTTTT. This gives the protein CASSYKGLLYEKLFF.

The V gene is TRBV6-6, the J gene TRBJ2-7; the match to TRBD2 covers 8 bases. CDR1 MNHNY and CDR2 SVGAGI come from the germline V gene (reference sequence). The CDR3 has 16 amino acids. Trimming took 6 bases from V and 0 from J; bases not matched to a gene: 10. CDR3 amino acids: CASSYVRLANSYEQYF. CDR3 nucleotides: TGTGCCAGCAGCTACGTAAGACTAGCGAACTCCTACGAGCAGTACTTC.

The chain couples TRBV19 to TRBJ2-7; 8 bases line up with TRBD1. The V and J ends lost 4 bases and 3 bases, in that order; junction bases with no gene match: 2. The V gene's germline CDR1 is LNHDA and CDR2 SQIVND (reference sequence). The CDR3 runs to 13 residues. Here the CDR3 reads CASSRGQDYEQYF. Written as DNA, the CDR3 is TGTGCCAGTAGTAGGGGACAGGACTACGAGCAGTACTTC.

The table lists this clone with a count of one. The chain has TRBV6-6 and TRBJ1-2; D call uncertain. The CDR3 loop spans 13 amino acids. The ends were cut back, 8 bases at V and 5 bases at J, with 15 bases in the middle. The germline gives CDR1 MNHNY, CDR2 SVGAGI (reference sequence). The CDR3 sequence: CASQTAGPYGYTF. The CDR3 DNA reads TGTGCCAGCCAAACGGCGGGCCCTTATGGCTACACCTTC.

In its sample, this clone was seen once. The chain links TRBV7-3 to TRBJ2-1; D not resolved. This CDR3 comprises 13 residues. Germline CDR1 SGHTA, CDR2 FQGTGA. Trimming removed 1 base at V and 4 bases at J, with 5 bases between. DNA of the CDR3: TGTGCCAGCAGCTTAAACAGATACAATGAGCAGTTCTTC. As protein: CASSLNRYNEQFF.

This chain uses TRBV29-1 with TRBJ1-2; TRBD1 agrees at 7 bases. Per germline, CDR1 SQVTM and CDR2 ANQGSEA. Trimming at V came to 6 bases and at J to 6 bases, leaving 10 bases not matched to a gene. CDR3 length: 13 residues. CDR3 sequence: CSVTSGDRNGYTF. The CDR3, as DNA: TGCAGCGTGACATCAGGGGACAGAAATGGCTACACCTTC.

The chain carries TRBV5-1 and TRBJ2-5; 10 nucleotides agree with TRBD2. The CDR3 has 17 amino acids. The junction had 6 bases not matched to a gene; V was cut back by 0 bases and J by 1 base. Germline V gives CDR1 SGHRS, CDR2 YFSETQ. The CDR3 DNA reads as TGCGCCAGCAGCTTGGACTTAGCGGGGGGAACCCAAGAGACCCAGTACTTC. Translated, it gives CASSLDLAGGTQETQYF.

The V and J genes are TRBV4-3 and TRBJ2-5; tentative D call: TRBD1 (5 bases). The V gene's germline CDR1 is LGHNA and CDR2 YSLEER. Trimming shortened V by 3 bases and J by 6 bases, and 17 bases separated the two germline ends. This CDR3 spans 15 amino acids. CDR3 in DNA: TGCGCCAGCAGCCAGCAACTCTTGACAGTCCAGACCCAGTACTTC. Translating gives CASSQQLLTVQTQYF.

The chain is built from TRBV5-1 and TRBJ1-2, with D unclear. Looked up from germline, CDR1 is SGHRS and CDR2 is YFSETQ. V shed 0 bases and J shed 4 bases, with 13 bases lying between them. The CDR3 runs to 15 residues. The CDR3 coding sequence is TGCGCCAGCAGCTTGGATAGTTCAGGCTCCTATGGCTACACCTTC. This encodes CASSLDSSGSYGYTF.

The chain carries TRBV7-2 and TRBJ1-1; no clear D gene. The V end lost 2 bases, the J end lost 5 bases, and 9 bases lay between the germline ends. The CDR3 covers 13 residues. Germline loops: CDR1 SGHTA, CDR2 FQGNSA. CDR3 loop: CASSLLWRTEAFF. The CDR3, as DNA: TGTGCCAGCAGCTTACTGTGGAGGACTGAAGCTTTCTTT.

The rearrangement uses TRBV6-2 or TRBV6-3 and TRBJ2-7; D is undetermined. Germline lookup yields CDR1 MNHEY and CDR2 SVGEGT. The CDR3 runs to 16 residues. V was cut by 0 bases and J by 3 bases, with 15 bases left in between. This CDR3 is CASSYSDNSGIYEQYF. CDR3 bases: TGTGCCAGCAGTTACTCCGACAATAGTGGTATCTACGAGCAGTACTTC.

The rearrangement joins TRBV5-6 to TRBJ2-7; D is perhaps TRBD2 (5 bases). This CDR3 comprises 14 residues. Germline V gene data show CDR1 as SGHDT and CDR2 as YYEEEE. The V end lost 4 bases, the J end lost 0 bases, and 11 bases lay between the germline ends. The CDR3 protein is CASSPDYDSYEQYF. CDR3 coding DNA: TGTGCCAGCAGCCCTGACTACGACTCCTACGAGCAGTACTTC.

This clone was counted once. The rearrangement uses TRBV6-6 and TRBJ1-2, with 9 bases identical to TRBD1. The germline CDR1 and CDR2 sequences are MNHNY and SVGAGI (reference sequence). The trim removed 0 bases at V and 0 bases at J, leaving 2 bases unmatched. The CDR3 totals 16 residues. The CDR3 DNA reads TGTGCCAGCAGTTACTCGACAGGGGGGACTAACTATGGCTACACCTTC. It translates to CASSYSTGGTNYGYTF.